This TCR beta chain was captured in a study of beta chain features in type 1 diabetes listed by TCRdb under 2018. With respect to the entire study: Patients and healthy donors did not differ in mean age, gender distribution, total cell number or subset yield. A total of over 90,000,000 sorted cells were examined across all samples, and a strong correlation was observed between cell number per subset and RNA yield. The study compared TCRB repertoires of sorted circulating CD4+ T cell subsets between recently diagnosed type 1 diabetes patients and matched healthy donors. Regulatory and stem cell-like memory subsets were obtained from only 8 patients and roughly 8 healthy donors, while naive and central memory subsets were obtained from all 30 or so donors.

From the cysteine through the phenylalanine, the CDR3 covers 14 amino acids. The only DNA kept is the CDR3, 42 bases in frame from the first base. CDR1 and CDR2 were assigned from the germline V gene (reference sequence) as SGHNT and YYREEE. Compared with germline, V lacks 5 bases and J lacks 7 bases; bases without a gene match: 6. Results the study describes overall, beyond this receptor: Naive, central memory and regulatory TCRB repertoires appeared more similar among patients than among healthy donors. PCR may preferentially amplify shorter templates, but because patient and control samples were amplified and corrected together, any resulting skew would affect both groups equally. Fewer insertions and more nucleotide deletions at VDJ recombination sites were observed in patients with type 1 diabetes, implying thymic rearrangement abnormalities. Because cDNA rather than genomic DNA was sequenced, highly expressing activated cells could have been over-represented, although no difference in activation and CD3 levels was found between groups. In all four CD4+ subsets, TCRB CDR3 length was moderately but significantly shorter in type 1 diabetes patients. HLA sub-analyses involved small numbers of individuals, so any influence of HLA type on TCRB rearrangement remained unresolved.

Only a few counts were recorded for this clone. Which antigen it targets is not known. It has no much larger one-base neighbor in the sample; base qualities were not kept. The High Capacity cDNA Reverse Transcription Kit was used to reverse transcribe all of the isolated RNA, meaning that expressed TCRB transcripts were what got sequenced. Deep immunoSEQ sequencing was performed on naive, central memory and regulatory T cell samples, with an average of roughly 4 million total reads per sample. Sorted cells were lysed in RLT buffer and RNA was extracted with DNase-treated RNeasy Micro or Mini kits, depending on cell number. Each cell subset was processed on its own to prevent cross-contamination, while patient and healthy donor samples were processed together. Using the immunoSEQ multiplex PCR, TCRB sequences were amplified from cDNA into 87-bp fragments spanning the CDR3 region. Amplicons were sequenced on the Illumina HiSeq platform. In the original analysis: PCR bias was corrected computationally using synthetic template baselines, and reads within Hamming distance 2 were collapsed, with unmergeable singletons discarded. Reads were aligned to IMGT to assign V, D and J genes, CDR3 length, and insertions or deletions at six rearrangement sites. Within each subset, clonotype counts were normalized to sorted cell number, and only after that were true diversity and Gini coefficients computed with the tcR R package. Repertoire sharing was quantified using the overlap coefficient calculated on TCRB nucleotide sequences. TCRdb's version of the immuneACCESS table is confined to in-frame rearrangements and falls short of the full clone set. An unresolved V gene accounts for under half of the shortfall where checked; the remainder is of unknown origin. V, J and clone size are those of that table, while D and trimming were read from the DNA. For this sample there are 130,000 or so clones; around 9% appear just once. The leading ten clones occupy around 0.7% of the sample.

From each donor, a single peripheral blood sample of approximately 0.11 L on average was drawn into heparinised tubes. Naive, central memory, regulatory and stem cell-like memory CD4+ T cells were sorted on a BD FACSAria II using a panel including CD45RO, CCR7, CD25, CD127, CD95 and CD27. A purity above 98% was achieved for all sorted populations. PBMCs were separated immediately by Lymphoprep density gradient centrifugation and were stained directly, without being cultured. So that batch effects would be minimized, each experiment stained and sorted samples in pairs, pairing one healthy donor with one patient.

Here the chain combines TRBV5-4 and TRBJ1-6, and 7 junction bases match TRBD1. The sample was central memory CD4+ T cells from blood. The receptor was isolated from a man aged 30 to 45 with type 1 diabetes. CDR3 region: CASRTGQPNSPLHF. The DNA sequence is given as TGTGCCAGCAGAACGGGACAGCCAAATTCACCCCTCCACTTT. The CDR3, completed at both ends by the reference TRBV5-4 and TRBJ1-6 genes, gives the full variable domain ETGVTQSPTHLIKTRGQQVTLRCSSQSGHNTVSWYQQALGQGPQFIFQYYREEENGRGNFPPRFSGLQFPNYSSELNVNALELDDSALYLCASRTGQPNSPLHFGNGTRLTVT.